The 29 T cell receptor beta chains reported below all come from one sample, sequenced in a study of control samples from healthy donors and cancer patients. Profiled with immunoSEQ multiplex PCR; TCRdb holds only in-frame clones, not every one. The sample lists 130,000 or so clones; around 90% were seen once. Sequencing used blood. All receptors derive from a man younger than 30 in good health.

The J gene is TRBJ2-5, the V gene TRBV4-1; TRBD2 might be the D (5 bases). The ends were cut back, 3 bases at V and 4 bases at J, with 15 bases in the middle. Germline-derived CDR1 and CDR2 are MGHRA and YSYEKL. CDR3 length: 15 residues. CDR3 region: CASSQALGLGETQYF. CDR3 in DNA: TGCGCCAGCAGCCAGGCACTAGGGTTGGGAGAGACCCAGTACTTC.

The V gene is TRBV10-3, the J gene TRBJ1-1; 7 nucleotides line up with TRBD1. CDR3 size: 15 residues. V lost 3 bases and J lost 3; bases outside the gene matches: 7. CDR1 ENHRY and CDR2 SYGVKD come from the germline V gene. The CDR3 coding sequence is TGTGCCATCAGTGATGTCAGGGGGGAGGACACTGAAGCTTTCTTT. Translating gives CAISDVRGEDTEAFF.

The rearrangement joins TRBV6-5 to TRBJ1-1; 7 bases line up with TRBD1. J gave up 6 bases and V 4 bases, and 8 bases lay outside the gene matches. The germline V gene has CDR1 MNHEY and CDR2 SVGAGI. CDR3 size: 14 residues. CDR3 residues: CASSSGQLTAEAFF. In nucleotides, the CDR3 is TGTGCCAGCAGTTCGGGACAGCTTACCGCTGAAGCTTTCTTT.

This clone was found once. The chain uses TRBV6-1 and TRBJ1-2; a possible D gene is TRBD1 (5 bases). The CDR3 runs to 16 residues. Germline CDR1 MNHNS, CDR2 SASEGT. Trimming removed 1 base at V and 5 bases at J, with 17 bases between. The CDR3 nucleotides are TGTGCCAGCAGTGAAGACGTAGGGGTGACGGTGTATGGCTACACCTTC. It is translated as CASSEDVGVTVYGYTF.

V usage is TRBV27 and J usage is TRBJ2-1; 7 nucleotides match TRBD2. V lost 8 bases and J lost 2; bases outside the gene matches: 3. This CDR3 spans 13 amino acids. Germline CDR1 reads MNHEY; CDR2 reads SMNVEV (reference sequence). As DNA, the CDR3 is TGTGCCAGCGCGCTAGCGGCCTACAATGAGCAGTTCTTC. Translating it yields CASALAAYNEQFF.

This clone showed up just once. CDR3 sequence: CAWRGEGGVGNSPLHF. The CDR3 DNA reads as TGTGCCTGGAGGGGCGAAGGGGGAGTAGGCAATTCACCCCTCCACTTT. The rearrangement uses TRBV30 and TRBJ1-6, with a possible D match to TRBD1 (6 bases). Deletions cut 3 bases from V and 7 bases from J, with 19 bases between. The CDR3 extends over 16 amino acids. Germline V lookup: CDR1 GTSNPN, CDR2 SVGIG (reference sequence).

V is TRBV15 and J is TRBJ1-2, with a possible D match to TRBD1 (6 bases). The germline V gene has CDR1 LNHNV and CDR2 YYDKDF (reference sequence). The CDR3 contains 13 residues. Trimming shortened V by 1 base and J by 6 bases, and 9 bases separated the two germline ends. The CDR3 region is CATSRGTVDGYTF. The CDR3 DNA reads TGTGCCACCAGCAGAGGGACAGTCGATGGCTACACCTTC.

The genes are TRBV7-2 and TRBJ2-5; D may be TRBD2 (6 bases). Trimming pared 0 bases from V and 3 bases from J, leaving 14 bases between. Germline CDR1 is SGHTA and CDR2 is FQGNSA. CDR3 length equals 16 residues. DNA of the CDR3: TGTGCCAGCAGCTTAGCTGGTTGGCGACTAGAAGAGACCCAGTACTTC. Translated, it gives CASSLAGWRLEETQYF.

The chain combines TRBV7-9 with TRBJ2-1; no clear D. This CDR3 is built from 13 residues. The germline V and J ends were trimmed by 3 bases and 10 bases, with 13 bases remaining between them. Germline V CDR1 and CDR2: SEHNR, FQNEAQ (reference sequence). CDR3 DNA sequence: TGTGCCAGCAGCTTCACTCAGGTGGGGGAGCAGTTCTTC. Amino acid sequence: CASSFTQVGEQFF. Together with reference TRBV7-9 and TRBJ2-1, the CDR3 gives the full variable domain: DTGVSQNPRHKITKRGQNVTFRCDPISEHNRLYWYRQTLGQGPEFLTYFQNEAQLEKSRLLSDRFSAERPKGSFSTLEIQRTEQGDSAMYLCASSFTQVGEQFFGPGTRLTVL.

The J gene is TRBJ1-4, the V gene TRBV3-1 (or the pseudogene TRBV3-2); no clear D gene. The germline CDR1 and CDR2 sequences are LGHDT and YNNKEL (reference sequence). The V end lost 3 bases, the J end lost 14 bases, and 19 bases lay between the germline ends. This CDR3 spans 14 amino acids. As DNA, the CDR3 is TGTGCCAGCAGCCAGAATTCCCTTTCGGTTGAGCTGTTTTTT. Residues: CASSQNSLSVELFF.

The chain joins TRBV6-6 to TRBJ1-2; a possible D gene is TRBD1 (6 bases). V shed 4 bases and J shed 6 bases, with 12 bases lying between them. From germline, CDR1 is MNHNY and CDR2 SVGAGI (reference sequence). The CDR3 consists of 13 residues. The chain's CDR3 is CASSLTGSDGYTF. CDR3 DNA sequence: TGTGCCAGCAGTTTAACAGGGAGTGATGGCTACACCTTC.

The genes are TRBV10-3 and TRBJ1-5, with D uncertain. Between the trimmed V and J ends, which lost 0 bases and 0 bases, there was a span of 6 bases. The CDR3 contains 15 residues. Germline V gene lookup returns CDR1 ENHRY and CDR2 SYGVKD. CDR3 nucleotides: TGTGCCATCAGTGAGTCGGAGAATAGCAATCAGCCCCAGCATTTT. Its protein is CAISESENSNQPQHF.

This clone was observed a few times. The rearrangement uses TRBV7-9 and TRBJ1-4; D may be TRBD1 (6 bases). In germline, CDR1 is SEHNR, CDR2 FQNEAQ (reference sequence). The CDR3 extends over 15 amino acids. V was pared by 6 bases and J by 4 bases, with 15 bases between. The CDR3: CASSRVRGDNEKLFF. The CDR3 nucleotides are TGTGCCAGCAGTCGTGTCAGGGGTGATAATGAAAAACTGTTTTTT.

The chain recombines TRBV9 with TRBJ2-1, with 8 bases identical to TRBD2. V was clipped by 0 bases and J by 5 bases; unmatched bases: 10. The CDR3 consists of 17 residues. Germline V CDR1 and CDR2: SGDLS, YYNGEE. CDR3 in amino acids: CASSVASGGHIDNEQFF. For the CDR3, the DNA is TGTGCCAGCAGCGTAGCAAGCGGGGGACACATAGACAATGAGCAGTTCTTC.

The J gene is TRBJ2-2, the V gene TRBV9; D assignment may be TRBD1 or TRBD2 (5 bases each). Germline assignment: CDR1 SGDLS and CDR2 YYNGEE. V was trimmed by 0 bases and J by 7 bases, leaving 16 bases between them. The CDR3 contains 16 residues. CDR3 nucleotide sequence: TGTGCCAGCAGCGTAGCTGGGGACCCTCGGGGCGGGGAGCTGTTTTTT. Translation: CASSVAGDPRGGELFF.

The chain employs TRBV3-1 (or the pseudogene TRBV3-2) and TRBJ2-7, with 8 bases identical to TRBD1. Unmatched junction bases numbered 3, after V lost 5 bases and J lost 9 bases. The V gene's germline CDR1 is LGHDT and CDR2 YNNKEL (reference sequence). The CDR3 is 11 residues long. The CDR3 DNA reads TGTGCCAGCAGCGCAACAGGGGGGCAGTACTTC. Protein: CASSATGGQYF.

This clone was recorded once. CDR3 DNA sequence: TGTGCCTGGAGTGTACCCCCGGGCGGCCAGCCCCAGCATTTT. It encodes CAWSVPPGGQPQHF. The chain recombines TRBV30 with TRBJ1-5; D is undetermined. Germline CDR1 is GTSNPN and CDR2 is SVGIG (reference sequence). The CDR3 has 14 amino acids. Trimming stripped 0 bases from V and 7 bases from J, with 13 bases between.

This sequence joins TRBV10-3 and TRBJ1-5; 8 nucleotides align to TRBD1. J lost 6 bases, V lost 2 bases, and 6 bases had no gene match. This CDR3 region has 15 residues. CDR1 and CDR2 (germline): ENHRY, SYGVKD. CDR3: CAISEQGAQGQPQHF. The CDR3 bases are TGTGCCATCAGTGAGCAGGGGGCGCAGGGTCAGCCCCAGCATTTT.

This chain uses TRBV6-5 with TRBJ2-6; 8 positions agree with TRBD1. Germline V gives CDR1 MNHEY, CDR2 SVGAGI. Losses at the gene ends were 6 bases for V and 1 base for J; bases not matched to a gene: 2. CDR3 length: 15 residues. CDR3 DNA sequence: TGTGCCAGCAGACAGGGGGAATCTGGGGCCAACGTCCTGACTTTC. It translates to CASRQGESGANVLTF.

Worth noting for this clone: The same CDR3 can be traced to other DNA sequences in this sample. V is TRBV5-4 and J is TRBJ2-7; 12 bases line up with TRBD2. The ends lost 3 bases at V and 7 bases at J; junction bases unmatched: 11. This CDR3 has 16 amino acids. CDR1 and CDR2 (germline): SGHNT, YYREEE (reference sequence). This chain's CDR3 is CASSWGPSGGEVEQYF. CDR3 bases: TGTGCCAGCAGCTGGGGGCCTAGCGGGGGGGAGGTAGAGCAGTACTTC.

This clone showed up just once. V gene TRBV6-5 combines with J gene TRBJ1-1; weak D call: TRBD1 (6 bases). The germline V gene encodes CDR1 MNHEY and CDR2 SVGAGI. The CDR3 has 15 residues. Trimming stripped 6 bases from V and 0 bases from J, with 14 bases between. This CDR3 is CASSPPRGMNTEAFF. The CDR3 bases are TGTGCCAGCAGCCCCCCCAGGGGCATGAACACTGAAGCTTTCTTT.

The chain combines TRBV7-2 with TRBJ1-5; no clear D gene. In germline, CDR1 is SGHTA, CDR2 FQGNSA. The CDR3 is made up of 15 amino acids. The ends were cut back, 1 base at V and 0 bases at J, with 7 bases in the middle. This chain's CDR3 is CASSLGGYSNQPQHF. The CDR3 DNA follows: TGTGCCAGCAGCTTAGGGGGTTATAGCAATCAGCCCCAGCATTTT.

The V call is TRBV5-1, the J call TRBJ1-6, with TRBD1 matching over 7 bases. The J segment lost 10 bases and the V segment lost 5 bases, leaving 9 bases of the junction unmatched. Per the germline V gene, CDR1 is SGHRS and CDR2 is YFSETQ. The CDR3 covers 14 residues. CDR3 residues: CASSSDRVGSPLHF. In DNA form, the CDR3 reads TGCGCCAGCAGTTCCGACAGGGTTGGCTCACCCCTCCACTTT.

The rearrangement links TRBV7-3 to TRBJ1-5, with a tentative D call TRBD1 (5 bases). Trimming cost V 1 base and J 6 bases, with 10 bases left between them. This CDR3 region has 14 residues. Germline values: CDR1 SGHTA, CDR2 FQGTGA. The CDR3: CASSLSGDGQPQHF. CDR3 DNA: TGTGCCAGCAGCTTAAGCGGGGACGGTCAGCCCCAGCATTTT.

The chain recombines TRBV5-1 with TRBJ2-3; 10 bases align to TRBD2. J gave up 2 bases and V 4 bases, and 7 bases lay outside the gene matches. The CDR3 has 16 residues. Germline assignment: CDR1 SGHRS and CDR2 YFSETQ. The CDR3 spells CASSEGLAFYTDTQYF. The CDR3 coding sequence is TGCGCCAGCAGCGAGGGACTAGCGTTCTACACAGATACGCAGTATTTT.

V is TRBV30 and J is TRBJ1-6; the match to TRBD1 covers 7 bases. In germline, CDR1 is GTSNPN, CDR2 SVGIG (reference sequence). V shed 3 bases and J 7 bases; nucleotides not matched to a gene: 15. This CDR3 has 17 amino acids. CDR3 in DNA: TGTGCCTGGAGGCCAATTCGAGGGGGCGCGAGGAATTCACCCCTCCACTTT. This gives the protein CAWRPIRGGARNSPLHF.

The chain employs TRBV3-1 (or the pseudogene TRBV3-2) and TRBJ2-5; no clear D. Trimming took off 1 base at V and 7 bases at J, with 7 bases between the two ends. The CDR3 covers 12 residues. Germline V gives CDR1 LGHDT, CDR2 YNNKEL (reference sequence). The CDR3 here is CASSQVGRTQYF. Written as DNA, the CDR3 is TGTGCCAGCAGCCAAGTAGGACGGACCCAGTACTTC.

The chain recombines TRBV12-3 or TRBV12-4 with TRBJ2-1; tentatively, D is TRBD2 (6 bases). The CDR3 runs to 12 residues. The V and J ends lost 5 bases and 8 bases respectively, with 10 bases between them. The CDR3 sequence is CASSRLDDEQFF. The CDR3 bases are TGTGCCAGCAGTCGACTAGACGATGAGCAGTTCTTC.

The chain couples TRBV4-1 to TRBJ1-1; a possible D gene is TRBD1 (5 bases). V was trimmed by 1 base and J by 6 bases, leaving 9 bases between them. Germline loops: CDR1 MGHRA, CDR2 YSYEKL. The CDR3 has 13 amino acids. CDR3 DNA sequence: TGCGCCAGCAGCCAAGCGGGGCTCGCTGAAGCTTTCTTT. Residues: CASSQAGLAEAFF.